The entry below describes one TCR beta chain. CDR3 length equals 15 residues. CDR1 and CDR2 from the germline V gene are SNHLY and FYNNEI. V was pared by 4 bases and J by 4 bases, with 14 bases between. Only in-frame clones appear in the TCRdb table, and some are missing; sequencing was by immunoSEQ multiplex PCR. The profile shows approximately 75,000 clones, around 85% of them singletons. These data come from a study of blood T cell repertoires in COVID-19. This sequence joins TRBV2 and TRBJ1-3, with D uncertain. The specimen was peripheral blood. The origin of this receptor is a man older than 75 with acute or convalescent COVID-19. CDR3 sequence: CASSVRPRSGNTIYF. CDR3 nucleotide sequence: TGTGCCAGCAGTGTTCGGCCCCGGAGCGGAAACACCATATATTTT.